This T cell receptor beta chain was recovered during a study of shared clonotypes between healthy human individuals. Every subset's genomic DNA went evenly onto several immunoSEQ plates. Generated by immunoSEQ multiplex PCR, the TCRdb table keeps only in-frame clones and is missing some. The table includes approximately 1.9 million clones, approximately 92% detected once. Deletions cut 6 bases from V and 4 bases from J, with 10 bases between. The CDR3 sequence is 13 residues long. The germline V gene has CDR1 WSHSY and CDR2 SAAADI. CD45RO-negative, CCR7-selected cells formed the naive CD8 fraction, which excluded terminally differentiated effector memory CD45RA+ cells.

The V and J genes are TRBV10-2 and TRBJ2-1; D ambiguous. Material: naive CD8+ T cells from PBMCs. The source is a man aged 18 to 35 in good health. Some clones in this sample may be carry-over from other donors' samples. CDR3 DNA: TGCGCCAGCAGAGAAGACTGGTACAATGAGCAGTTCTTC. This codes for CASREDWYNEQFF.